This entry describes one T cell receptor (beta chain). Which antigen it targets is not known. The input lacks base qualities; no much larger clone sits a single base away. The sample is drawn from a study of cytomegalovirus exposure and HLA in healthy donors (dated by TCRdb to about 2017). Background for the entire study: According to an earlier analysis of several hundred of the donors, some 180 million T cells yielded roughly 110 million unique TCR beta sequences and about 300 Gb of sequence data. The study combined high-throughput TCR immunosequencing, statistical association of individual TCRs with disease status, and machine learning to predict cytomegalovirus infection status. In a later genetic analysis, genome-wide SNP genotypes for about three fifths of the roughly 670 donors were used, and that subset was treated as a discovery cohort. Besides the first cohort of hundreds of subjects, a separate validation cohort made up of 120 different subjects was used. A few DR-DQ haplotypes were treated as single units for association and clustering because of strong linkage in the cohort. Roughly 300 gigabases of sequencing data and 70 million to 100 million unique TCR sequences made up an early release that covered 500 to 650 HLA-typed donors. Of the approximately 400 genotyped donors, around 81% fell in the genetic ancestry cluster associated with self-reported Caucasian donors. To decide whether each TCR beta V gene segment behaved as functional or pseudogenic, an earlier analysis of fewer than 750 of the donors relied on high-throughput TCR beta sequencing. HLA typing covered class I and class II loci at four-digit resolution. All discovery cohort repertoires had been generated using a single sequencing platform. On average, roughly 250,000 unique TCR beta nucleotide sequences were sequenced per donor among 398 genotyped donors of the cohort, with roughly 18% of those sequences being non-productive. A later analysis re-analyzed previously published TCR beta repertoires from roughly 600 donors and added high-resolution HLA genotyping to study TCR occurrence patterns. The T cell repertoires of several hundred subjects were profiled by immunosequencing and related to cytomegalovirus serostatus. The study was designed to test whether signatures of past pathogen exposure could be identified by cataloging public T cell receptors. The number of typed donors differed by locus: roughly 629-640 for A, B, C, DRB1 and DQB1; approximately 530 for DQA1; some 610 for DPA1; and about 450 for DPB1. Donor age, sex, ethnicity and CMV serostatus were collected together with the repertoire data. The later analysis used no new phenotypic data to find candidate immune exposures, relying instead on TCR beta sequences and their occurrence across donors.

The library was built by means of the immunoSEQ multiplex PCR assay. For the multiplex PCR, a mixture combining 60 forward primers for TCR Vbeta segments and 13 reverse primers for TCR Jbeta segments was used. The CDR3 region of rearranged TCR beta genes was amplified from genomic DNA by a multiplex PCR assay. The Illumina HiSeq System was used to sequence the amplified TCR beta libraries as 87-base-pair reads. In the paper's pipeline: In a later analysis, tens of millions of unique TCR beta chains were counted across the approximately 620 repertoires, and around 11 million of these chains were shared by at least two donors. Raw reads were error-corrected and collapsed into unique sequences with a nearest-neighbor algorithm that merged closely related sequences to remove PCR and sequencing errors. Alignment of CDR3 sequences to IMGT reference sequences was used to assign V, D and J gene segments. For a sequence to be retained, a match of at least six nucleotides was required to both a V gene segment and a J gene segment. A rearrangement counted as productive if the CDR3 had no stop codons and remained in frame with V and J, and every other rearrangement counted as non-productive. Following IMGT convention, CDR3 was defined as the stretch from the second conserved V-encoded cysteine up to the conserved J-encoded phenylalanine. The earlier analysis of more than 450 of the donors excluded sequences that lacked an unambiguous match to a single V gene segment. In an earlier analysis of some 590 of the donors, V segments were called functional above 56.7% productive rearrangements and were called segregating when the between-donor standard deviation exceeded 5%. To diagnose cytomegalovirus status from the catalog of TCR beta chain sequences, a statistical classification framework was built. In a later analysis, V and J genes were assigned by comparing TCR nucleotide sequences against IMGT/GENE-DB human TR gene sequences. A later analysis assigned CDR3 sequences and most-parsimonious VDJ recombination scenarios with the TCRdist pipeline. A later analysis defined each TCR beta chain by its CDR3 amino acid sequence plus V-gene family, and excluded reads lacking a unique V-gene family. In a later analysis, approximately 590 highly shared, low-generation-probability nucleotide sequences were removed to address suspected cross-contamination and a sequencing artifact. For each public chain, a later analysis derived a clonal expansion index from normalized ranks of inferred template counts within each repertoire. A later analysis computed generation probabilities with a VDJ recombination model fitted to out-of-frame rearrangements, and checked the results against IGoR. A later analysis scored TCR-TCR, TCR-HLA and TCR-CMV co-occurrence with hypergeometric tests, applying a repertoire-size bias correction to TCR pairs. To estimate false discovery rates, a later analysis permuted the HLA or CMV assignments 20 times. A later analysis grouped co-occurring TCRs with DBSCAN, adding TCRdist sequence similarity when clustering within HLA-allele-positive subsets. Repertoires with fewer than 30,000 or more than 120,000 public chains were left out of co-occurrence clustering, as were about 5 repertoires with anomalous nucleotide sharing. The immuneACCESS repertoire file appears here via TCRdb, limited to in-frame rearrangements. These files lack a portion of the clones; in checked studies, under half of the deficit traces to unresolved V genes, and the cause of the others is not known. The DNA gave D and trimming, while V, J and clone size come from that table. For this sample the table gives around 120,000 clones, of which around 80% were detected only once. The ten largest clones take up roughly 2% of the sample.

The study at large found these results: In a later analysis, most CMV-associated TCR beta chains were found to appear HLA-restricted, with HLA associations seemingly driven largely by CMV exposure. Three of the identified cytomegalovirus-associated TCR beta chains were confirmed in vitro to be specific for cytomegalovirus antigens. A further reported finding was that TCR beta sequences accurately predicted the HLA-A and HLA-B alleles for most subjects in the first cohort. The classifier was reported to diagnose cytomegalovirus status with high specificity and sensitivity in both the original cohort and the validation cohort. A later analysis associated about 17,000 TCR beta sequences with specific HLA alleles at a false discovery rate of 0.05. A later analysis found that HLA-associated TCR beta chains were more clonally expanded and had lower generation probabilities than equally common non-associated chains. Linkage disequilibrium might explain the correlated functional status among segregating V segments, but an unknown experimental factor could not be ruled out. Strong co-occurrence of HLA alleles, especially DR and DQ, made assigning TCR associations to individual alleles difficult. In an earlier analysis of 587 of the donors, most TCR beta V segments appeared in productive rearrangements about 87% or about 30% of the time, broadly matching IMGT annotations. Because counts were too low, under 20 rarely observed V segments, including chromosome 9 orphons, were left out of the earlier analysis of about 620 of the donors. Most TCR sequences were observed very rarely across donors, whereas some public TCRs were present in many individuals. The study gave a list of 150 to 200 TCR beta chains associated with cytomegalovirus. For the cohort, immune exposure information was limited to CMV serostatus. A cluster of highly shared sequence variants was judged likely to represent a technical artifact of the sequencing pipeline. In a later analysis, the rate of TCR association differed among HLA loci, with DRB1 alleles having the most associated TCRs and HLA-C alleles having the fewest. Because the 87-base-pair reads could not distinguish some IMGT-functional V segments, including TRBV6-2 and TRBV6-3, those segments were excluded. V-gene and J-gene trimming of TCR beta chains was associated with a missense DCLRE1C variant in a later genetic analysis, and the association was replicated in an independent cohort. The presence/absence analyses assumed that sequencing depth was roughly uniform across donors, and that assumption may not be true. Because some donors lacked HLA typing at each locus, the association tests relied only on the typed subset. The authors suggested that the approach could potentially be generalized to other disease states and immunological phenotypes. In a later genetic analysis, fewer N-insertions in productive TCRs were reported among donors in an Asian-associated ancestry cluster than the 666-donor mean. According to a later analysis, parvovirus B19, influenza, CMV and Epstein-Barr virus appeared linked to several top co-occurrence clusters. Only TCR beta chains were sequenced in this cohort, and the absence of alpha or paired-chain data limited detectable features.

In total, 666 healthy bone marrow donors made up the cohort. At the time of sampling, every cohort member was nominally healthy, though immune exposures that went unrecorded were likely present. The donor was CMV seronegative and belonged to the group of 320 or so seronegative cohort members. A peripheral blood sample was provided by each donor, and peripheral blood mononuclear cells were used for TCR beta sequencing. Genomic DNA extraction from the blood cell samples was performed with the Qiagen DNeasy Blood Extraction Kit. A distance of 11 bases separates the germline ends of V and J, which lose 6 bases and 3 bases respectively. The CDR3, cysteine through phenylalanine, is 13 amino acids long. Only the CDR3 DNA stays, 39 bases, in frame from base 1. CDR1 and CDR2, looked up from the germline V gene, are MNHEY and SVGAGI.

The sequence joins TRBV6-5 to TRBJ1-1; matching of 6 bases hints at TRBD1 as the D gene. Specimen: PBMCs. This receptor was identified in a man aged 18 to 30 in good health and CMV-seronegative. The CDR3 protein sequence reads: CASRRGGDTEAFF. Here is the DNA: TGTGCCAGCAGGAGGGGGGGTGACACTGAAGCTTTCTTT.